Shown below are 15 T cell receptor beta chains from a single sample sequenced in a study of blood T cells in healthy people across ages. Sample-barcoded 5' priming and a J-beta primer mix drove a second PCR of 7 to 11 cycles. TCRdb processed the 5' RACE reads anew with MiXCR; each CDR3 protein has one entry. This repertoire shows hundreds of thousands of distinct CDR3 sequences, 45% to 70% found once; its top ten account for about a quarter. Source material: blood. These receptors were taken from a man aged 35 to 55 in good health.

As to this clonotype: No conserved phenylalanine or tryptophan ends this CDR3, so it is likely a read error. This chain links TRBV7-2 with TRBJ2-1; no reliable D call. Germline lookup yields CDR1 SGHTA and CDR2 FQGNSA. With 10 bases removed from V and 8 bases from J, the gap between germline ends came to 24 bases. This CDR3 spans 15 amino acids. CDR3 bases: TGTGCCACCCAAGCCACCTTGGGGTCTGTTCATGAGCAGTTCTTA. The encoded protein is CATQATLGSVHEQFL.

V usage is TRBV7-3 and J usage is TRBJ1-2; D remains ambiguous. Germline assignment: CDR1 SGHTA and CDR2 FQGTGA. This CDR3 spans 16 amino acids. Trimming removed 2 bases from V and 2 bases from J, with 15 bases in between. The CDR3 nucleotides are TGTGCCAGCAGCTTAGGTGCTGGGGATCAGAACTATGGCTACACCTTC. Its translation is CASSLGAGDQNYGYTF.

This clonotype was picked up a small number of times. The CDR3 sequence is CASSLAPAGNTDTQYF. The CDR3, as DNA: TGTGCCAGCAGCTTAGCCCCAGCAGGAAACACAGATACGCAGTATTTT. The chain carries TRBV7-9 and TRBJ2-3; D uncertain. Trimming took 0 bases from V and 2 from J, leaving 12 bases between them. The germline gives CDR1 SEHNR, CDR2 FQNEAQ (reference sequence). This CDR3 spans 16 amino acids.

This clonotype has a handful of counts. The V and J genes are TRBV5-1 and TRBJ2-1, with no clear D. The CDR3 spans 15 residues. The germline V gene encodes CDR1 SGHRS and CDR2 YFSETQ. Trimming took off 5 bases at V and 0 bases at J, with 12 bases between the two ends. The DNA for the CDR3 is TGCGCCAGCAGTTCCGAACGAAGCTCCTACAATGAGCAGTTCTTC. It codes for CASSSERSSYNEQFF.

This clonotype appeared a few times. This CDR3 reads CASSLGTPNTEAFF. The CDR3 DNA reads TGTGCCAGCAGCCTAGGGACACCGAACACTGAAGCTTTCTTT. V is TRBV7-2 and J is TRBJ1-1; weak D call: TRBD1 (6 bases). This CDR3 comprises 14 residues. In germline, CDR1 is SGHTA, CDR2 FQGNSA. Between the trimmed V and J ends, which lost 5 bases and 1 base, there was a span of 11 bases.

This clonotype was counted once. J is TRBJ2-1 and V is TRBV6-2 or TRBV6-3; 14 bases match TRBD2. The V and J ends lost 6 bases and 4 bases, in that order; junction bases with no gene match: 11. Germline lookup yields CDR1 MNHEY and CDR2 SVGEGT. The CDR3 has 18 residues. The DNA of the CDR3 is TGTGCCAGCAGGCCGGGACTAGCGGGAGTAATCCGATACAATGAGCAGTTCTTC. Amino acid sequence: CASRPGLAGVIRYNEQFF.

The chain carries TRBV3-1 and TRBJ1-2; no clear D. V shed 6 bases and J shed 3 bases, with 17 bases lying between them. The V gene's germline CDR1 is LGHDT and CDR2 YNNKEL (reference sequence). The CDR3 contains 15 residues. CDR3 sequence reads: CASSPPVPFDYGYTF. DNA of the CDR3: TGTGCCAGCAGTCCCCCGGTGCCCTTCGACTATGGCTACACCTTC.

CDR3: CASSVDLDRGNTEAFF. The DNA for the CDR3 is TGTGCCAGCAGCGTAGATCTGGATCGGGGGAACACTGAAGCTTTCTTT. The genes are TRBV9 and TRBJ1-1; D gene ambiguous. The V end was cut by 0 bases, the J end by 1 base, with 13 bases between. Germline V gene sequence: CDR1 SGDLS, CDR2 YYNGEE. The CDR3 has 16 amino acids.

The chain links TRBV4-1 to TRBJ2-7; TRBD1 aligns across 8 bases. This CDR3 spans 17 amino acids. Unmatched junction bases numbered 11, after V lost 2 bases and J lost 2 bases. Germline V gives CDR1 MGHRA, CDR2 YSYEKL. The CDR3 region has the DNA TGCGCCAGCAGCCAAATGGGAACCGGGACAGGAACCTACGAGCAGTACTTC. This encodes CASSQMGTGTGTYEQYF.

The rearrangement links TRBV28 to TRBJ1-2; D remains ambiguous. This CDR3 comprises 14 residues. Between the trimmed V and J ends, which lost 6 bases and 8 bases, there was a span of 19 bases. Looked up from germline, CDR1 is MDHEN and CDR2 is SYDVKM. CDR3 coding DNA: TGTGCCAGCAGGCGGATGTCCAGGCCGGGGGGCTACACCTTC. This encodes CASRRMSRPGGYTF.

The chain uses TRBV29-1 and TRBJ2-1, with D uncertain. From germline, CDR1 is SQVTM and CDR2 ANQGSEA. V lost 3 bases and J 8 bases, leaving 11 bases between the germline ends. The CDR3 is 12 amino acids. For the CDR3, the DNA is TGCAGCGTTGATCCCGGGTTCCATGAGCAGTTCTTC. Translating gives CSVDPGFHEQFF.

Only a few counts were recorded for this clonotype. The genes are TRBV4-3 and TRBJ2-1, with 11 bases that match TRBD2. Germline CDR1 and CDR2: LGHNA and YSLEER. Unmatched junction bases numbered 3, after V lost 3 bases and J lost 5 bases. The CDR3 is 15 amino acids. CDR3 nucleotides: TGCGCCAGCAGCCAGGGACTAGCGGAGAACAATGAGCAGTTCTTC. Amino acid sequence: CASSQGLAENNEQFF.

V and J are TRBV4-3 and TRBJ2-4; 8 bases match TRBD2. The J call may be faulty, since TRBJ2-7 better matches the DNA end. CDR3 size: 15 residues. Germline V gene sequence: CDR1 LGHNA, CDR2 YSLEER. The CDR3 sequence: CASSQELAEPYEQYF. The DNA for the CDR3 is TGCGCCAGCAGCCAAGAACTAGCGGAACCCTACGAGCAGTACTTC.

In regard to this clonotype: A read error may account for a junction end that differs from germline. This chain connects TRBV3-1 to TRBJ1-3, with 7 bases identical to TRBD1. CDR1 and CDR2 from the germline V gene are LGHDT and YNNKEL (reference sequence). The CDR3 extends over 18 amino acids. CDR3 nucleotide sequence: TGTGCCAGCAGCCCTCGATCCACGAGGGGGCACGTCGGAAACACCACATATTTT. It is translated as CASSPRSTRGHVGNTTYF.

This clonotype was counted between two and nine times. This sequence joins TRBV9 and TRBJ2-7; D perhaps matches TRBD2 (6 bases). The CDR3 extends over 13 amino acids. V was cut by 0 bases and J by 7 bases, with 11 bases left in between. Looked up from germline, CDR1 is SGDLS and CDR2 is YYNGEE. The CDR3 sequence is CASSVEHGGEQYF. CDR3 coding DNA: TGTGCCAGCAGCGTAGAGCACGGGGGAGAGCAGTACTTC.